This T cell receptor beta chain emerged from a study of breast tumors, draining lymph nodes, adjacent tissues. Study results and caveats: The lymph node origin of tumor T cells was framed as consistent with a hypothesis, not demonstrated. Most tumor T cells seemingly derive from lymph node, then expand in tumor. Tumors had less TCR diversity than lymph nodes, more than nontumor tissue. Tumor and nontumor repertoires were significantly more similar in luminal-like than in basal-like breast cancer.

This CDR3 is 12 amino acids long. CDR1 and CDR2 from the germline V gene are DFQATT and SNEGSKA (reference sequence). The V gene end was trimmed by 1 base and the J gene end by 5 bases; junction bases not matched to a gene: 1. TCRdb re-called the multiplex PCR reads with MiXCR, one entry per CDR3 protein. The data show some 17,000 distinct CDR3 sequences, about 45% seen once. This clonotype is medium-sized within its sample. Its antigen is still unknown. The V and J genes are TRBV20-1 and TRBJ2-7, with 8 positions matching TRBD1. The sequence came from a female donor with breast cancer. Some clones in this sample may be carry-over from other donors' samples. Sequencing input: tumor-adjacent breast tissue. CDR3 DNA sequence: TGCAGTGCTAGAGCGGACAGGGACGAGCAGTACTTC. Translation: CSARADRDEQYF.